These T cell receptor beta chains were read from a single sample in a study of prognosis after radiotherapy for stage I lung cancer. TCRdb re-called the multiplex PCR reads with MiXCR, one entry per CDR3 protein. The sample lists about 16,000 distinct CDR3 sequences, around 40% seen once, with around 40% in the top ten. Sequences were derived from PBMCs, sampled before or after stereotactic body radiation therapy (not recorded which). The receptor set was obtained from a donor over 45 with non-small cell lung cancer. Each CDR3 is given with its conserved first and last residue. A D gene is named only where the DNA matches it firmly. Only some rows state a clone size, as once, few, many or a class for expanded clones.

V: TRBV7-2
D: TRBD1
size: once
J: TRBJ2-7
length: 13
CDR3: CASRPGQTYEQYF
DNA: TGTGCCAGCAGGCCGGGACAGACCTACGAGCAGTACTTC

V: TRBV24-1
D: NA
size: many
J: TRBJ2-3
length: 13
CDR3: CATSQLNTDTQYF
DNA: TGTGCCACCAGTCAACTTAACACAGATACGCAGTATTTT

V: TRBV9
D: NA
size: many
J: TRBJ1-5
length: 15
CDR3: CASSVGRGLGEPQHF
DNA: TGTGCCAGCAGCGTAGGAAGGGGGTTGGGGGAGCCCCAGCATTTT

V: TRBV6-1
D: TRBD1
size: medium-sized
J: TRBJ1-6
length: 15
CDR3: CASREGGLGNSPLHF
DNA: TGTGCCAGCAGGGAAGGGGGCCTGGGCAATTCACCCCTCCACTTT

V: TRBV14
D: NA
size: many
J: TRBJ2-2
length: 14
CDR3: CASSGGLNTGELFF
DNA: TGTGCCAGCAGCGGAGGGTTAAACACCGGGGAGCTGTTTTTT

V: TRBV20-1
D: TRBD2
size: many
J: TRBJ2-3
length: 15
CDR3: CSAPVPSGGVDTQYF
DNA: TGCAGTGCTCCCGTACCTAGCGGGGGGGTCGATACGCAGTATTTT

V: TRBV4-2
D: NA
size: many
J: TRBJ2-5
length: 12
CDR3: CASSQEMETQYF
DNA: TGTGCCAGCAGCCAAGAGATGGAGACCCAGTACTTC

V: TRBV11-2
D: TRBD2
size: NA
J: TRBJ2-1
length: 15
CDR3: CASSLFSGNNNEQFF
DNA: TGTGCCAGCAGCCTATTTAGCGGGAATAACAATGAGCAGTTCTTC

V: TRBV12-5
D: TRBD2
size: NA
J: TRBJ2-7
length: 17
CDR3: CASGLRTSGKDSYEQYF
DNA: TGTGCTAGTGGTTTGAGGACTAGCGGGAAAGACTCCTACGAGCAGTACTTC

V: TRBV11-2
D: NA
size: medium-sized
J: TRBJ1-4
length: 14
CDR3: CASSFRAIDEKLFF
DNA: TGTGCCAGCAGCTTCAGGGCAATCGATGAAAAACTGTTTTTT

V: TRBV11-2
D: NA
size: medium-sized
J: TRBJ2-5
length: 15
CDR3: CASSIEGGERETQYF
DNA: TGTGCCAGCAGCATAGAAGGGGGGGAGCGAGAGACCCAGTACTTC

V: TRBV12-3/TRBV12-4
D: NA
size: NA
J: TRBJ1-6
length: 14
CDR3: CASSFGQGRSHLNF
DNA: TGTGCCAGCAGTTTCGGGCAGGGCAGGTCACACCTCAACTTT

V: TRBV10-3
D: TRBD2
size: many
J: TRBJ2-1
length: 18
CDR3: CAISAGTSGQGSYNEQFF
DNA: TGTGCCATCAGCGCCGGGACTAGCGGCCAGGGCTCCTACAATGAGCAGTTCTTC

V: TRBV2
D: TRBD2
size: NA
J: TRBJ2-1
length: 14
CDR3: CASRLLAGVSEHFF
DNA: TGTGCCAGCAGACTACTAGCGGGAGTCAGTGAGCATTTCTTC

V: TRBV6-1
D: NA
size: many
J: TRBJ2-1
length: 16
CDR3: CASRPPGPRGDNEQFF
DNA: TGTGCCAGCAGGCCACCCGGGCCGCGAGGAGACAATGAGCAGTTCTTC

V: TRBV28
D: NA
size: medium-sized
J: TRBJ2-7
length: 13
CDR3: CASSSTERYEQYF
DNA: TGTGCCAGCAGTTCCACGGAGAGATACGAGCAGTACTTC

V: TRBV6-1
D: NA
size: NA
J: TRBJ2-6
length: 15
CDR3: CASSEHGDGANVLTF
DNA: TGTGCCAGCAGTGAACATGGAGATGGGGCCAACGTCCTGACTTTC

V: TRBV6-2/TRBV6-3
D: TRBD1
size: once
J: TRBJ2-2
length: 15
CDR3: CASSAMTGGNGELFF
DNA: TGTGCCAGCAGTGCAATGACAGGGGGCAACGGGGAGCTGTTTTTT

V: TRBV27
D: NA
size: many
J: TRBJ1-3
length: 13
CDR3: CASSLSSGNTIYF
DNA: TGTGCCAGCAGTTTATCCTCTGGAAACACCATATATTTT

V: TRBV4-3
D: TRBD2
size: NA
J: TRBJ2-1
length: 16
CDR3: CASSPVGLVSYHEQFF
DNA: TGCGCCAGCAGCCCAGTTGGACTAGTAAGTTACCATGAGCAGTTCTTC

V: TRBV20-1
D: NA
size: many
J: TRBJ1-1
length: 12
CDR3: CSARGTGSEAFF
DNA: TGCAGTGCTAGAGGGACCGGCTCCGAAGCTTTCTTT

V: TRBV6-2/TRBV6-3
D: NA
size: few
J: TRBJ2-1
length: 13
CDR3: CASSYGEDNEQFF
DNA: TGTGCCAGCAGTTACGGAGAGGACAATGAGCAGTTCTTC

V: TRBV11-3
D: TRBD2
size: many
J: TRBJ2-1
length: 16
CDR3: CASSLGASGPTGEQFF
DNA: TGTGCCAGCAGCTTAGGGGCTAGCGGGCCCACGGGTGAGCAGTTCTTC

V: TRBV10-3
D: NA
size: many
J: TRBJ2-2
length: 14
CDR3: CAISESFNTGELFF
DNA: TGTGCCATCAGTGAGTCTTTTAACACCGGGGAGCTGTTTTTT

V: TRBV6-1
D: TRBD1
size: medium-sized
J: TRBJ1-2
length: 13
CDR3: CASRRDRGNGYTF
DNA: TGTGCCAGCAGACGTGACAGGGGAAATGGCTACACCTTC

V: TRBV7-2
D: NA
size: many
J: TRBJ1-1
length: 15
CDR3: CASGENGLKNTEAFF
DNA: TGTGCCAGCGGGGAAAACGGGTTAAAGAACACTGAAGCTTTCTTT

V: TRBV11-2
D: NA
size: once
J: TRBJ2-7
length: 13
CDR3: CASSLGSNYEQYF
DNA: TGTGCCAGCAGCTTAGGGTCCAACTACGAGCAGTACTTC

V: TRBV6-1
D: TRBD1
size: NA
J: TRBJ2-7
length: 14
CDR3: CASKAGGAAYEQYF
DNA: TGTGCCAGTAAAGCAGGGGGCGCCGCCTACGAGCAGTACTTC

V: TRBV6-1
D: TRBD1
size: many
J: TRBJ1-1
length: 14
CDR3: CASSMTGANTEAFF
DNA: TGTGCCAGCAGCATGACAGGGGCGAACACTGAAGCTTTCTTT

V: TRBV2
D: TRBD1
size: NA
J: TRBJ2-5
length: 14
CDR3: CASSDTGGAETQYF
DNA: TGTGCCAGCAGTGACACAGGGGGAGCAGAGACCCAGTACTTC